The source of this T cell receptor beta chain is a study of T cells in Graves' hyperthyroidism and ophthalmopathy. This CDR3 is built from 15 residues. The trim removed 4 bases at V and 10 bases at J, leaving 11 bases unmatched. Germline assignment: CDR1 SGHDT and CDR2 YYEEEE. RNA transcripts yielded amplified TCR beta CDR3 regions. HTBI primers were employed in a first-round RT-PCR of the TCR CDR3. MiXCR, run by TCRdb on the multiplex PCR reads, gives a single entry per CDR3 protein. The sample has roughly 570,000 distinct CDR3 sequences, roughly 46% seen once; the top ten hold more than 7.5%. Study-wide findings and caveats: Most thyroid-expanded clonotypes above 0.001 were also found in blood.

Absence of ophthalmopathy progression within 18 months defined stable Graves' hyperthyroidism. This clonotype was recorded only once. Antigen unknown. This chain connects TRBV5-6 to TRBJ2-2; 9 nucleotides align to TRBD1. Sequences were obtained from peripheral blood or thyroid tissue (not recorded which). The TCR sequence derives from a woman aged 18-29 years with Graves' hyperthyroidism. Written as DNA, the CDR3 is TGTGCCAGCAGCCCACCGGACAGGGGACAAGAGGAGCTGTTTTTT. Amino acids: CASSPPDRGQEELFF.